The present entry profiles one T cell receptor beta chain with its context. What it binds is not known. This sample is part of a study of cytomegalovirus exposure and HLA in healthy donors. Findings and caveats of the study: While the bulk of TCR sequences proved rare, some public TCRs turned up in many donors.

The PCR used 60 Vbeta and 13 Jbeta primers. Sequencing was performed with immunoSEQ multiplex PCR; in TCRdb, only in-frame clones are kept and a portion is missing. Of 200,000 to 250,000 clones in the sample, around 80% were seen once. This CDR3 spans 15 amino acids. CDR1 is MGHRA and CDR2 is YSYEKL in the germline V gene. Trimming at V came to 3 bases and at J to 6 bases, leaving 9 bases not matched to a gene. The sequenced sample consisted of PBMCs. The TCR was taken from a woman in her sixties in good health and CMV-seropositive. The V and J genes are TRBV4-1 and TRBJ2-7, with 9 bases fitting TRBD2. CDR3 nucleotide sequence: TGCGCCAGCAGCCAGGCTCATGCGGGGGGGGGCGAGCAGTACTTC. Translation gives CASSQAHAGGGEQYF.